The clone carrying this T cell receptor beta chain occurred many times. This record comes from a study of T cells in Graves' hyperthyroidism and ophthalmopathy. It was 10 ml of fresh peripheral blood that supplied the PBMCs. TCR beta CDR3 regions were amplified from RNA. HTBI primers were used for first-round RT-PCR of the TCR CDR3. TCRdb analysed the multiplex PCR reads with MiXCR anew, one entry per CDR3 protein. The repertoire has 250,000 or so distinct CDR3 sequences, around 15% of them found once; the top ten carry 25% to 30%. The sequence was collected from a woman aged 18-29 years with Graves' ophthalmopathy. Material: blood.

CDR3 region: CASSYTGPAQETQYF. CDR3 nucleotide sequence: TGTGCCAGCTCATACACGGGCCCAGCTCAAGAGACCCAGTACTTC. This rearrangement joins TRBV18 to TRBJ2-5; D ambiguous. In germline, CDR1 is KGHSH, CDR2 LQKENI. The CDR3 has 15 amino acids. Trimming took off 5 bases at V and 2 bases at J, with 15 bases between the two ends. Based on the CDR3 plus reference TRBV18 and TRBJ2-5, the full variable domain is NAGVMQNPRHLVRRRGQEARLRCSPMKGHSHVYWYRQLPEEGLKFMVYLQKENIIDESGMPKERFSAEFPKEGPSILRIQQVVRGDSAAYFCASSYTGPAQETQYFGPGTRLLVL.